These 14 T cell receptor beta chains share one sample of origin, sequenced in a study of vaccination and CD4 T cells after COVID-19 (dated by TCRdb to between 2022 and 2023). The treatment or condition label, read with the paper, signifies: roughly ten-day PBMC culture with coronavirus spike peptide pools or control peptides (ViraFEST assay). Libraries came from PCR. The sequencing machine was an Illumina iSeq 100. TCR sequencing of DNA from cultured CD4+ T cells used the Oncomine TCR Beta short-read assay at the Johns Hopkins FTIC core. Starting from the raw public reads, TCRdb applied fastp trimming at Q25, assembled clones with MiXCR and retained in-frame beta chains. Records with the same CDR3 protein are collapsed into one entry carrying the most frequent genes and DNA. The sample table lists more than 20,000 distinct CDR3 sequences, 50% of them with a count of one. The ten largest clones add up to approximately 28% of the sample.

Their antigens remain unidentified. The material sequenced was CD4+ T cells from blood, cultured in vitro, taken before SARS-CoV-2 vaccination. The receptor source for this set is a human donor who received a COVID-19 vaccine.

The genes are TRBV12-5 and TRBJ1-1; a weak D match, TRBD1 (6 bases). V was clipped by 2 bases and J by 2 bases, with 12 bases between them. Germline CDR1 and CDR2: LGHNT and FRNRAP. The CDR3 runs 15 residues. The CDR3 sequence is CASGLWDTANTEAFF. CDR3 nucleotides: TGTGCTAGTGGTTTGTGGGACACCGCCAACACTGAAGCTTTCTTT.

The chain couples TRBV2 to TRBJ2-3, with 11 bases identical to TRBD2. With V trimmed by 7 bases and J by 5 bases, 17 bases remained unmatched. Germline CDR1 SNHLY, CDR2 FYNNEI. CDR3 size: 18 residues. CDR3 loop: CASTGKGLAGGRRDTQYF. The DNA for the CDR3 is TGTGCCAGCACCGGTAAAGGGCTAGCGGGGGGTCGGCGAGATACGCAGTATTTT. The whole variable domain, filled in from reference TRBV2 and TRBJ2-3, reads EPEVTQTPSHQVTQMGQEVILRCVPISNHLYFYWYRQILGQKVEFLVSFYNNEISEKSEIFDDQFSVERPDGSNFTLKIRSTKLEDSAMYFCASTGKGLAGGRRDTQYFGPGTRLTVL.

The chain uses TRBV6-1 and TRBJ2-7; D is uncertain. The CDR3 is 12 amino acids. Germline CDR1 MNHNS, CDR2 SASEGT. The V end lost 7 bases, the J end lost 6 bases, and 13 bases lay between the germline ends. The CDR3 reads CASTERLGEQYF. The CDR3 DNA sequence: TGTGCCAGCACAGAGCGACTCGGCGAGCAGTACTTC.

This clonotype appeared a few times. The chain recombines TRBV12-3 or TRBV12-4 with TRBJ1-4, with D perhaps matching TRBD1 (5 bases). The CDR3 covers 15 residues. Trimming removed 2 bases at V and 0 bases at J, with 7 bases between. The CDR3 nucleotides are TGTGCCAGCAGTTTAACAGGAGCAACTAATGAAAAACTGTTTTTT. Residues: CASSLTGATNEKLFF.

The V gene is TRBV12-5, the J gene TRBJ1-1; 10 bases line up with TRBD1. V was pared by 3 bases and J by 4 bases, with 8 bases of the junction left unmatched. CDR1 is LGHNT, CDR2 FRNRAP, per germline. There are 16 residues in the CDR3. The CDR3 nucleotides are TGTGCTAGTGGTTTAGGGACAGGGGCCGGTAGCACTGAAGCTTTCTTT. Translating it yields CASGLGTGAGSTEAFF.

This clonotype was detected only a few times. This rearrangement joins TRBV4-2 to TRBJ1-6, with D maybe TRBD1 (6 bases). Trimming stripped 2 bases from V and 5 bases from J, with 13 bases between. This CDR3 comprises 16 residues. CDR1 and CDR2 from the germline V gene are LGHNA and YNFKEQ. The CDR3 nucleotides read TGTGCCAGCAGCCAAAGCCCAGGGGACCATAATTCACCCCTCCACTTT. This codes for CASSQSPGDHNSPLHF.

This clonotype has just a few counts. The V and J genes are TRBV20-1 and TRBJ2-7; 7 bases align to TRBD1. The CDR3 extends over 15 amino acids. V trimming: 2 bases; J trimming: 0 bases; junction bases outside the gene matches: 7. CDR1 is DFQATT, CDR2 SNEGSKA, per germline (reference sequence). CDR3: CSARTGALSSYEQYF. In DNA, the CDR3 is TGCAGTGCTAGAACAGGGGCCCTGAGCTCCTACGAGCAGTACTTC.

This clonotype has more than one count but fewer than ten. The V gene is TRBV7-9, the J gene TRBJ1-2, with D maybe TRBD1 (5 bases). Per germline, CDR1 SEHNR and CDR2 FQNEAQ (reference sequence). CDR3 size: 12 residues. With 3 bases removed from V and 8 bases from J, the gap between germline ends came to 10 bases. The DNA for the CDR3 is TGTGCCAGCAGCTTTGACAGATTCGGCTACACCTTC. It specifies CASSFDRFGYTF.

In this sample, this clonotype turned up once. The chain carries TRBV10-1 and TRBJ2-1; 10 nucleotides line up with TRBD2. Losses at the gene ends were 5 bases for V and 5 bases for J; bases not matched to a gene: 9. The CDR3 extends over 16 amino acids. Germline assignment: CDR1 WNHNN and CDR2 SYGVQD (reference sequence). Here the CDR3 reads CASSPRSGGVNNEQFF. CDR3 nucleotides: TGCGCCAGCAGTCCGAGGAGCGGGGGGGTTAACAATGAGCAGTTCTTC.

The chain joins TRBV12-3 or TRBV12-4 to TRBJ1-1; D may be TRBD1 (6 bases). Trimming pared 1 base from V and 6 bases from J, leaving 9 bases between. The CDR3 runs 13 residues. Written as DNA, the CDR3 is TGTGCCAGCAGTTTAGTGAGGGGGGCTGAAGCTTTCTTT. It yields the protein CASSLVRGAEAFF.

A few counts support this clonotype. The J gene is TRBJ1-5, the V gene TRBV19, with 7 bases lining up with TRBD1. Germline-derived CDR1 and CDR2 are LNHDA and SQIVND (reference sequence). This CDR3 spans 13 amino acids. V trimming: 7 bases; J trimming: 6 bases; junction bases outside the gene matches: 6. DNA for the CDR3: TGTGCCAGTAAATTTACAGGGGCTCAGCCCCAGCATTTT. It translates to CASKFTGAQPQHF.

As to this clonotype: The germline gene is not matched at one end of the junction; a read error may be the cause. J is TRBJ2-5 and V is TRBV7-8, with 11 bases lining up with TRBD1. CDR3 length: 18 residues. In germline, CDR1 is SGHVS, CDR2 FQNEAQ. The CDR3 here is CASSPSGWTGGRKEAQYF. The CDR3 DNA follows: TGTGCCAGCAGCCCCTCAGGGTGGACAGGGGGCCGCAAAGAGGCCCAGTACTTC.

This chain joins TRBV27 and TRBJ1-5, with TRBD1 as a possible D gene (5 bases). The CDR3 covers 13 residues. Germline loops: CDR1 MNHEY, CDR2 SMNVEV (reference sequence). Trimming stripped 3 bases from V and 5 bases from J, with 8 bases between. The CDR3 DNA is TGTGCCAGCAGTTTCAGGGAGGATCAGCCCCAGCATTTT. Encoded protein: CASSFREDQPQHF.

The gene calls are TRBV20-1 and TRBJ1-2, with 7 positions matching TRBD1. CDR1 is DFQATT, CDR2 SNEGSKA, per germline (reference sequence). The junction had 8 bases not matched to a gene; V was cut back by 5 bases and J by 2 bases. The CDR3 spans 14 residues. CDR3 region: CSAPAGQANYGYTF. The CDR3 DNA sequence: TGCAGTGCTCCTGCCGGACAGGCAAACTATGGCTACACCTTC.